This TCR beta chain was sequenced for a study of vaccination and CD4 T cells after COVID-19. With the Oncomine TCR Beta short-read assay, DNA from cultured CD4+ T cells was sequenced. In TCRdb, the PCR reads were re-called with MiXCR into one record per CDR3 protein. The sample carries 7,000 or so distinct CDR3 sequences, 47% recorded once. The treatment was: roughly nine-day PBMC culture with coronavirus spike peptide pools or control peptides (ViraFEST assay). The unexposed donor's CD4+ T cells were collected before the COVID-19 pandemic (2011-2018). ViraFEST grew antigen-specific T cells using peptide pools, then sequenced TCRs. Days 3 and 7 were when half the medium was replaced with fresh IL-2 medium. Points on this clonotype: What it recognizes is unknown.

The CDR3 contains 14 residues. J lost 7 bases, V lost 6 bases, and 6 bases had no gene match. Input material: CD4+ T cells from blood, cultured in vitro. The chain has TRBV12-3 or TRBV12-4 and TRBJ1-6, with 7 bases fitting TRBD1. The clonotype was recovered from a human donor in good health. DNA of the CDR3: TGTGCCAGCAGGTTCCCGGGACAGAATTCACCCCTCCACTTT. It encodes CASRFPGQNSPLHF.